Listed here are 5 T cell receptor beta chains from one sample, sequenced in a study of blood T cells in healthy people across ages. A sample-barcoded 5' primer and a J-beta primer mix were used in a second PCR of roughly 6 to 12 cycles. TCRdb re-derived calls from the 5' RACE reads in MiXCR, one entry per CDR3 protein. The profile shows under 800,000 distinct CDR3 sequences, around 46% of them singletons. Source material: blood. All receptors derive from an older woman in good health.

This clonotype was seen more than once but under ten times. A much more abundant neighbour one base away suggests this may be a read error. The rearrangement links TRBV21-1 to TRBJ2-1; TRBD2, the table's D call, lacks a check against the DNA. TRBV21-1 is shown as a pseudogene. The CDR3 spans 18 residues. In nucleotides, the CDR3 is TGTGCCAGCAGCAAAAAATCCTCGGTCGCCCTCCCCTACAATGAGCAGTTCTTC. It yields the protein CASSKKSSVALPYNEQFF.

This chain uses TRBV4-3 with TRBJ2-5; 14 nucleotides line up with TRBD2. With 0 bases clipped from V and 11 bases from J, the junction kept 11 bases outside the gene matches. This CDR3 contains 17 residues. CDR1 is LGHNA, CDR2 YSLEER, per germline. The CDR3 is CASSQEGLAGVFYEQYF. In nucleotides, the CDR3 is TGCGCCAGCAGCCAAGAGGGACTAGCGGGAGTATTCTATGAGCAGTACTTC.

The chain carries TRBV10-2 and TRBJ2-3; maybe TRBD2 (5 bases). Germline V gene lookup returns CDR1 WSHSY and CDR2 SAAADI. Between the trimmed V and J ends, which lost 8 bases and 0 bases, there was a span of 12 bases. CDR3 size: 14 residues. CDR3 loop: CASESGGSTDTQYF. The DNA of the CDR3 is TGCGCCAGCGAATCGGGCGGGAGCACAGATACGCAGTATTTT.

The V call is TRBV2, the J call TRBJ2-1, with 10 bases matching TRBD2. Germline values: CDR1 SNHLY, CDR2 FYNNEI. J was trimmed by 6 bases and V by 7 bases; bases with no gene match: 9. This CDR3 spans 15 amino acids. In DNA, the CDR3 is TGTGCCAGCACTGGATGGACTAGCGGCGGCAATGAGCAGTTCTTC. Translation: CASTGWTSGGNEQFF.

The chain links TRBV7-2 to TRBJ2-5; weak D call: TRBD1 (5 bases). Trimming left V 0 bases short and J 10 bases short, with 15 bases between. Germline values: CDR1 SGHTA, CDR2 FQGNSA. The CDR3 has 14 residues. CDR3 coding DNA: TGTGCCAGCAGCTTAGCAAGCGACCCAAGGGGCCAGTACTTC. It encodes CASSLASDPRGQYF.